The present entry profiles one T cell receptor beta chain with its context. The sample is drawn from a study of T cells after yellow fever vaccination. The CDR3 is 12 amino acids. Germline values: CDR1 DFQATT, CDR2 SNEGSKA (reference sequence). Trimming stripped 6 bases from V and 6 bases from J, with 12 bases between. TCR cDNA was made by 5'RACE template switching, adding a universal primer site and UMIs. TCRdb fed the 5' RACE reads into MiXCR, producing one record per CDR3 protein. The table has about 220,000 distinct CDR3 sequences, around 6.7% seen once; the top ten hold 1% to 1.2%. The chain uses TRBV20-1 and TRBJ2-1, with D tentatively TRBD2 (5 bases). This specimen was CD4+ T cells sorted from PBMCs, taken on the day of the yellow fever booster vaccination. This TCR derives from a man aged 30 to 45 who received the YFV17D yellow fever vaccine. The CDR3 reads CSASGLTNEQFF. The CDR3 coding sequence is TGCAGTGCGAGTGGACTGACCAATGAGCAGTTCTTC.